The 19 T cell receptor beta chains in this list originate from one sample, sequenced in a study of identical twins. TCRdb re-called the 5' RACE reads with MiXCR, one entry per CDR3 protein. The repertoire holds over 500,000 distinct CDR3 sequences, with roughly a fifth as singletons. In addition, the sample was reused for a study of T cells expressing NK-cell markers.

The sequenced material came from CD4+ T cells sorted from blood. The receptors derive from a woman between 18 and 29 years old in good health.

V and J are TRBV6-6 and TRBJ2-2, with TRBD1 matching 7 bases. This CDR3 is built from 12 residues. V was pared by 4 bases and J by 8 bases, with 1 base of the junction left unmatched. Germline assignment: CDR1 MNHNY and CDR2 SVGAGI (reference sequence). The CDR3 DNA follows: TGTGCCAGCAGTTCGGGACAGGGGGAGCTGTTTTTT. This gives the protein CASSSGQGELFF.

The table lists this clonotype with a few counts. Here the CDR3 DNA reads TGTGCCAGCAGTTACTCGATTAGCACCTACGAGCAGTACTTC. It yields the protein CASSYSISTYEQYF. V usage is TRBV6-5 and J usage is TRBJ2-7; D gene ambiguous. V lost 0 bases and J lost 2, with 8 bases in between. This CDR3 has 14 residues. Germline CDR1 is MNHEY and CDR2 is SVGAGI.

This chain uses TRBV12-3 or TRBV12-4 with TRBJ1-4; TRBD1 might be the D (6 bases). The CDR3 consists of 14 residues. The V end was cut by 7 bases, the J end by 4 bases, with 13 bases between. CDR3 sequence reads: CASTGQSFNEKLFF. The CDR3 DNA follows: TGTGCCAGCACCGGACAGAGCTTTAATGAAAAACTGTTTTTT.

The CDR3 loop reads CARKRQESSYNEQFF. CDR3 in DNA: TGCGCCCGCAAGAGGCAGGAAAGCTCCTACAATGAGCAGTTCTTC. The chain links TRBV23-1 to TRBJ2-1; D is unclear. TRBV23-1 is reported as an ORF; its role is uncertain. Trimming stripped 11 bases from V and 0 bases from J, with 17 bases between. The CDR3 contains 15 residues.

This clonotype was detected only a few times. The rearrangement uses TRBV9 and TRBJ2-3; D remains unclear. This CDR3 spans 14 amino acids. The V end was cut by 0 bases, the J end by 5 bases, with 10 bases between. CDR1 and CDR2 (germline): SGDLS, YYNGEE. For the CDR3, the DNA is TGTGCCAGCAGCGTAGGGCCCTCGAGAGATACGCAGTATTTT. This gives the protein CASSVGPSRDTQYF.

In its sample, this clonotype was seen a few times. The chain is built from TRBV29-1 and TRBJ2-6; 9 bases fit TRBD2. This CDR3 is built from 16 residues. Germline trimming cut 6 bases from V and 3 bases from J; bases unmatched to any gene: 9. Germline V CDR1 and CDR2: SQVTM, ANQGSEA. For the CDR3, the DNA is TGCAGCGTCGCGGGGGGGCTTAACTTTGGGGCCAACGTCCTGACTTTC. Protein product: CSVAGGLNFGANVLTF.

This clonotype was seen a few times. The chain joins TRBV20-1 to TRBJ2-7; D possibly matches TRBD1 or TRBD2 (5 bases each). CDR1 DFQATT and CDR2 SNEGSKA come from the germline V gene (reference sequence). Trimming took off 5 bases at V and 2 bases at J, with 13 bases between the two ends. This CDR3 is built from 13 residues. CDR3 nucleotides: TGCAGTGCTCACCGGGACCCCACCTACGAGCAGTACTTC. Its protein is CSAHRDPTYEQYF.

This clonotype has a count of ten or more. This rearrangement joins TRBV20-1 to TRBJ1-1; D remains ambiguous. Germline V lookup: CDR1 DFQATT, CDR2 SNEGSKA (reference sequence). The germline V and J ends were trimmed by 2 bases and 8 bases, with 9 bases remaining between them. There are 11 residues in the CDR3. The CDR3 DNA reads TGCAGTGCTAGAATCGGTCGCGAAGCTTTCTTT. Its translation: CSARIGREAFF.

The rearrangement links TRBV6-2 or TRBV6-3 to TRBJ2-1; perhaps TRBD2 as D (6 bases). This CDR3 is built from 13 residues. The germline gives CDR1 MNHEY, CDR2 SVGEGT. Trimming took off 11 bases at V and 8 bases at J, with 19 bases between the two ends. CDR3 bases: TGTGCCGGGAGAGGGACTTCAACCGATGAGCAGTTCTTC. Translation: CAGRGTSTDEQFF.

Here the CDR3 DNA reads TGTGCCACCAGCAGGGGACCCGCCCCGGATACGCAGTATTTT. Its protein product is CATSRGPAPDTQYF. V gene TRBV15 combines with J gene TRBJ2-3; D possibly uses TRBD1 or TRBD2 (5 bases each). V shed 3 bases and J shed 6 bases, with 13 bases lying between them. CDR1 and CDR2 (germline): LNHNV, YYDKDF (reference sequence). The CDR3 contains 14 residues. Combining the CDR3 with reference TRBV15 and TRBJ2-3 gives the whole variable domain DAMVIQNPRYQVTQFGKPVTLSCSQTLNHNVMYWYQQKSSQAPKLLFHYYDKDFNNEADTPDNFQSRRPNTSFCFLDIRSPGLGDTAMYLCATSRGPAPDTQYFGPGTRLTVL.

This clonotype has more than one count but fewer than ten. The V gene is TRBV10-3, the J gene TRBJ2-1; possible D gene TRBD1, 6 bases. CDR3 length: 16 residues. CDR1 is ENHRY, CDR2 SYGVKD, per germline. The V and J ends lost 4 bases and 2 bases respectively, with 15 bases between them. The CDR3 DNA reads as TGTGCCATCAGTGCCGGCAGGGGAAGGACCTACAATGAGCAGTTCTTC. This encodes CAISAGRGRTYNEQFF.

CDR3 DNA sequence: TGTGCCAGCAGCTTAGTCAACCGTTACGAGCAGTACTTC. It codes for CASSLVNRYEQYF. This chain uses TRBV7-2 with TRBJ2-7; D unresolved. The CDR3 length is 13 residues. V was cut by 1 base and J by 4 bases, with 8 bases left in between. Germline CDR1 reads SGHTA; CDR2 reads FQGNSA.

The V call is TRBV25-1, the J call TRBJ2-1; 11 bases are shared with TRBD2. The CDR3 consists of 17 residues. With 3 bases clipped from V and 1 base from J, the junction kept 5 bases outside the gene matches. Germline loops: CDR1 MGHDK, CDR2 SYGVNS. The chain's CDR3 is CASSDPRTSGSYNEQFF. The CDR3 coding sequence is TGTGCCAGCAGTGACCCCCGGACTAGCGGGTCCTACAATGAGCAGTTCTTC.

This clonotype came up many times. The chain has TRBV10-3 and TRBJ1-1; a weak D match, TRBD1 (5 bases). The CDR3 runs 13 residues. The germline gives CDR1 ENHRY, CDR2 SYGVKD. Trimming shortened V by 10 bases and J by 1 base, and 13 bases separated the two germline ends. The CDR3, as DNA: TGTGCCACGGGGCGGGGGGGGAACACTGAAGCTTTCTTT. Amino acid sequence: CATGRGGNTEAFF.

The table lists this clonotype with a few counts. CDR3 DNA: TGTGCCAGCAGCGAGAACCTGGGGACAGATACGCAGTATTTT. Residues: CASSENLGTDTQYF. V usage is TRBV9 and J usage is TRBJ2-3; D uncertain. The CDR3 spans 14 residues. CDR1 SGDLS and CDR2 YYNGEE come from the germline V gene. Trimming removed 3 bases at V and 3 bases at J, with 11 bases between.

The CDR3 sequence: CASGRQEVGGGYTF. The CDR3 coding sequence is TGTGCCAGCGGGAGACAGGAGGTTGGCGGGGGCTACACCTTC. The V and J genes are TRBV2 and TRBJ1-2; TRBD1 is a possible D gene (6 bases). Germline V gives CDR1 SNHLY, CDR2 FYNNEI. Deletions cut 8 bases from V and 8 bases from J, with 21 bases between. The CDR3 contains 14 residues.

The gene calls are TRBV7-9 and TRBJ2-3; 9 bases are a match to TRBD2. Per germline, CDR1 SEHNR and CDR2 FQNEAQ (reference sequence). This CDR3 contains 17 residues. Trimming took 3 bases from V and 3 from J; bases not matched to a gene: 10. The CDR3 spells CASSFWGSGRDTDTQYF. CDR3 DNA: TGTGCCAGCAGCTTCTGGGGTAGCGGGAGAGATACAGATACGCAGTATTTT.

This clonotype appeared a single time. The chain is built from TRBV12-3 or TRBV12-4 and TRBJ1-2; D call uncertain. The CDR3 covers 13 residues. The V and J ends lost 6 bases and 8 bases respectively, with 16 bases between them. CDR3 sequence (DNA): TGTGCCAGCAGCCAGACCCTTTGGCTAGGCTACACCTTC. Its translation: CASSQTLWLGYTF.

CDR3 sequence: CSARGIAGGRGDTQYF. The CDR3 bases are TGCAGTGCTAGAGGCATAGCGGGAGGGCGTGGAGATACGCAGTATTTT. This chain uses TRBV20-1 with TRBJ2-3, with 11 nucleotides matching TRBD2. Germline CDR1 DFQATT, CDR2 SNEGSKA (reference sequence). The CDR3 spans 16 residues. J gave up 5 bases and V 1 base, and 8 bases lay outside the gene matches.